The source of this T cell receptor (beta chain) is a study of T cell responses to AZD1222 COVID-19 vaccine. Samples with a second dose at about 4 or about 12 weeks were pooled together. On this clone: The antigen is undetermined.

Some clones are missing from TCRdb's copy, which holds only in-frame ones; the method was immunoSEQ multiplex PCR. Among 150,000 or so clones, 75% to 90% were seen once, and the ten largest hold roughly a tenth. V was cut by 2 bases and J by 2 bases, with 13 bases left in between. The germline CDR1 and CDR2 sequences are SGDLS and YYNGEE. The CDR3 consists of 16 residues. General study results and limits: Clonal diversity may have been underestimated in mostly white British donors. At baseline, seropositivity was found in only six or seven AZD1222 recipients.

Sequencing was performed on peripheral blood, taken 28 days after the second AZD1222 dose. The TCR sequence derives from an adult who received the AZD1222 COVID-19 vaccine. This chain uses TRBV9 with TRBJ2-2, with a tentative D call TRBD1 (5 bases). CDR3 loop: CASSVTAGINTGELFF. The CDR3 DNA reads TGTGCCAGCAGCGTCACAGCAGGGATAAACACCGGGGAGCTGTTTTTT.